This TCR beta chain was sequenced during a study of blood T cell repertoires in COVID-19. Study-wide context: Sites across the United States, Italy and Spain contributed samples from acute and convalescent COVID-19. T cells, B-cell-depleted T cells, or PBMCs supplied cDNA or gDNA.

Per germline, CDR1 SGHRS and CDR2 YFSETQ. The V end was cut by 4 bases, the J end by 4 bases, with 9 bases between. The CDR3 consists of 13 residues. As processed by the authors: Estimated nucleated cell counts came from reference gene primer amplification. Using immunoSEQ multiplex PCR, the repertoire was profiled, and TCRdb retains in-frame clones only, with some absent. Clone size and the V and J calls come from that table; the DNA yielded D and trimming. The sample includes about 260,000 clones, 85% to 90% of them seen just once. This TCR came from a woman aged 40 to 49 who had recovered from COVID-19. The source material was peripheral blood. The V call is TRBV5-1, the J call TRBJ1-5; TRBD1 might be the D (6 bases). The CDR3: CASSQGQNQPQHF. Here the CDR3 DNA reads TGCGCCAGCAGCCAAGGACAGAATCAGCCCCAGCATTTT.